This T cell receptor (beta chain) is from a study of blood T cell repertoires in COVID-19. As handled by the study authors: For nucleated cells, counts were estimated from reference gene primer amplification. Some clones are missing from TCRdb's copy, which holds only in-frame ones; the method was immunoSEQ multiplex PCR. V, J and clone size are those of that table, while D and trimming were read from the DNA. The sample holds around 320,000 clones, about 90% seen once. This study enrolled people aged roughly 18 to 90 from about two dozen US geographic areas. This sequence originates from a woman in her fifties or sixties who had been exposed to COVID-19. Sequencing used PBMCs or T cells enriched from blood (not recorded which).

CDR3 nucleotides: TGTGCCAGCAGCCCGCAGGGGCCGAACACTGAAGCTTTCTTT. It is translated as CASSPQGPNTEAFF. This chain joins TRBV2 and TRBJ1-1, with D possibly being TRBD1 (6 bases). The CDR3 covers 14 residues. CDR1 is SNHLY and CDR2 is FYNNEI in the germline V gene. Trimming pared 6 bases from V and 1 base from J, leaving 12 bases between.